These T cell receptor beta chains were read from a single sample in a study of graft-versus-host responses after intestinal transplantation. Assay: immunoSEQ multiplex PCR; the TCRdb copy retains only in-frame clones and omits some. The sample yields 50,000 to 55,000 clones, around 89% seen once. The antigens of these receptors remain unknown. The source was unstimulated CD4+ T cells sorted from spleen or lymph node cells, collected before transplant. The receptor source for this set is a human donor who was the organ donor for an intestinal transplant. Both conserved end residues are part of each CDR3. Fields, in order: J gene, V gene, D gene, clone size, CDR3 DNA, CDR3 protein. D genes are given only for firm matches. Clone size is stated in some rows and not others, as once, few, many or a class when expanded.

J gene: TRBJ2-1; V gene: TRBV19; D gene: TRBD2; clone size: -; CDR3 DNA: TGTGCCAGTAGTATTGGGACTAGTCAGAATGAGCAGTTCTTC; CDR3 protein: CASSIGTSQNEQFF
J gene: TRBJ2-3; V gene: TRBV10-3; D gene: TRBD2; clone size: -; CDR3 DNA: TGTGCCATCAGTCCCACCGCCGGGAGGGCCGAGACGCAGTATTTT; CDR3 protein: CAISPTAGRAETQYF
J gene: TRBJ2-7; V gene: TRBV14; D gene: TRBD1; clone size: -; CDR3 DNA: TGTGCCAGCAGCCAGGCCGGGACAGCAACCTACGAGCAGTACTTC; CDR3 protein: CASSQAGTATYEQYF
J gene: TRBJ2-7; V gene: TRBV7-3; D gene: TRBD2; clone size: -; CDR3 DNA: TGTGCCAGCAGCTTTCTTCTAGCGGGAATCTCCTACGAGCAGTACTTC; CDR3 protein: CASSFLLAGISYEQYF
J gene: TRBJ2-7; V gene: TRBV10-1; D gene: TRBD1; clone size: few; CDR3 DNA: TGCGCCAGCAGTGAGGGACAGGGGGAATACGAGCAGTACTTC; CDR3 protein: CASSEGQGEYEQYF
J gene: TRBJ1-2; V gene: TRBV29-1; D gene: -; clone size: -; CDR3 DNA: TGCAGCCTTGGTCCCGGGGGTAACTATGGCTACACCTTC; CDR3 protein: CSLGPGGNYGYTF
J gene: TRBJ1-4; V gene: TRBV5-1; D gene: -; clone size: -; CDR3 DNA: TGCGCCAGCAGCTTGGCGGGGGGCGGGGCCCTTGAAAAACTGTTTTTT; CDR3 protein: CASSLAGGGALEKLFF
J gene: TRBJ1-2; V gene: TRBV27; D gene: TRBD1; clone size: -; CDR3 DNA: TGTGCCAGCAGTGCAACAGGGGTTGCGGGAGGCTACACCTTC; CDR3 protein: CASSATGVAGGYTF
J gene: TRBJ2-7; V gene: TRBV4-1; D gene: TRBD1; clone size: -; CDR3 DNA: TGCGCCAGCAGCCAGACACAGGGGGCGGCCTACGAGCAGTACTTC; CDR3 protein: CASSQTQGAAYEQYF
J gene: TRBJ2-3; V gene: TRBV7-2; D gene: TRBD2; clone size: -; CDR3 DNA: TGTGCCAGCAGCTTAATTACGAGCGGGACGTTTAGGGATACGCAGTATTTT; CDR3 protein: CASSLITSGTFRDTQYF
J gene: TRBJ1-1; V gene: TRBV5-1; D gene: -; clone size: once; CDR3 DNA: TGCGCCAGCAGCGTCGCAGGGGCCGAATTGAACACTGAAGCTTTCTTT; CDR3 protein: CASSVAGAELNTEAFF
J gene: TRBJ2-1; V gene: TRBV30; D gene: -; clone size: -; CDR3 DNA: TGTGCCTGGAGTGTACGGGACAATGAGCAGTTCTTC; CDR3 protein: CAWSVRDNEQFF
J gene: TRBJ2-7; V gene: TRBV19; D gene: -; clone size: -; CDR3 DNA: TGTGCCAGTAGTATAGAACCGGGAACCTACGAGCAGTACTTC; CDR3 protein: CASSIEPGTYEQYF
J gene: TRBJ2-7; V gene: TRBV4-1; D gene: -; clone size: -; CDR3 DNA: TGCGCCAGCGCCAAAGGAGGCGCGCGGTCCTACGAGCAGTACTTC; CDR3 protein: CASAKGGARSYEQYF
J gene: TRBJ2-7; V gene: TRBV7-8; D gene: -; clone size: -; CDR3 DNA: TGTGCCAGCAGCAAAGGAGTCTACGAGCAGTACTTC; CDR3 protein: CASSKGVYEQYF
J gene: TRBJ1-4; V gene: TRBV28; D gene: TRBD1; clone size: -; CDR3 DNA: TGTGCCAGCAGTTTGGGTGACAGGGGGGCAAGCGGAAAACTGTTTTTT; CDR3 protein: CASSLGDRGASGKLFF
J gene: TRBJ1-1; V gene: TRBV27; D gene: -; clone size: -; CDR3 DNA: TGTGCCAGCAGTTTGGAAGGCAGTCGGGTAAACACTGAAGCTTTCTTT; CDR3 protein: CASSLEGSRVNTEAFF